The entry below describes one TCR beta chain. Its target antigen remains unknown. No qualities accompany the bases; no much larger clone lies one base away. Libraries came from the immunoSEQ multiplex PCR assay. The published analysis was carried out like this. A statistical classification framework was built for diagnosing cytomegalovirus status from the catalog of TCR beta chain sequences. TCRdb mirrors the immuneACCESS table, restricted to in-frame sequences. Some clones are absent from its copies; in checked studies, under half trace to an unresolved V gene, and the reason for the others is unknown. The V and J calls and clone size were taken over from that table, and D and trimming were inferred from the DNA. The sample table shows roughly 180,000 clones, and around nine tenths are seen once. The ten biggest clones cover about 7.7% of the sample. These data originate in a study of cytomegalovirus exposure and HLA in healthy donors (TCRdb year 2017). For the wider study: The 666 repertoires of the first cohort and the approximately 130 validation repertoires were produced on the same platform, according to a later analysis. The study aimed to test whether signatures of past pathogen exposure could be identified by cataloging public T cell receptors. High-throughput TCR immunosequencing, statistical association of individual TCRs with disease status, and machine learning were combined to predict cytomegalovirus infection status. Along with the approximately 700-subject first cohort, a separate validation cohort of 120 different subjects was used. Points the paper makes about the study in general: The classifier was reported to diagnose cytomegalovirus status with high specificity and sensitivity in both the original and validation cohorts. The study gave a list of 150 to 200 TCR beta chains associated with cytomegalovirus. Most TCR sequences were observed very rarely across donors, whereas some public TCRs were present in many individuals. A few of the identified cytomegalovirus-associated TCR beta chains were confirmed in vitro to be specific for cytomegalovirus antigens. It was suggested by the authors that the approach could potentially be generalized to other disease states and immunological phenotypes. In a later analysis, TCRs clustered in the first cohort were found to also tend to co-occur in the roughly 120 validation repertoires, with about 94% of cluster scores above 0. The validation cohort had no HLA typing available for a later analysis, so co-occurrence within that cohort was assessed over all 120 or so repertoires.

Donors formed part of the validation cohort, which comprised about 130 subjects and was distinct from the first cohort of roughly 600 subjects. The CDR3 holds 16 amino acids from the cysteine to the phenylalanine. This entry keeps only the CDR3 DNA: 48 bases, framed from base 1. The germline V gene supplies CDR1 SGHRS and CDR2 YFSETQ. V was cut back by 3 bases and J by 0 bases, leaving a gap of 13 bases between them. The sequenced material came from PBMCs. This sequence originates from a man younger than 40 in good health and CMV-seropositive. This chain is built from TRBV5-1 and TRBJ2-1; the D region is possibly TRBD1 or TRBD2, each matching across 5 bases. The sequenced DNA: TGCGCCAGCAGCTCCGGTGGGGGAAACTCCTACAATGAGCAGTTCTTC. Translation gives CASSSGGGNSYNEQFF.